Each of the 12 T cell receptor beta chains below was sequenced from the same sample in a study of T cells after yellow fever vaccination (dated by TCRdb to between 2017 and 2020). Taken with the paper, the label for treatment or condition translates to: live attenuated yellow fever vaccine strain. Libraries came from 5' RACE. Sequencing took place on an Illumina HiSeq 2500. TCRdb trimmed the raw reads at Q25, called clones with MiXCR and kept productive beta chains. Every entry covers one CDR3 protein and lists the most common genes and DNA from its rows. Here the sample has more than 300,000 distinct CDR3 sequences; 6.5% to 8.5% occur a single time. Together, the top ten hold over 15% of the sample. The input for sequencing was PBMCs, taken around 45 days after the first yellow fever vaccination. The receptors shown here come from a man aged 18 to 29 who received the YFV17D yellow fever vaccine.

This clonotype was observed a few times. The chain has TRBV7-9 and TRBJ2-2; 8 bases agree with TRBD2. Germline V gene sequence: CDR1 SEHNR, CDR2 FQNEAQ (reference sequence). CDR3 length: 17 residues. V dropped 2 bases and J dropped 5; count of bases not matched to a gene: 10. The CDR3 here is CASSLNLQRGRTGELFF. The CDR3 bases are TGTGCCAGCAGCTTAAATCTCCAGCGGGGGAGGACCGGGGAGCTGTTTTTT.

In its sample, this clonotype was seen a few times. This chain uses TRBV18 with TRBJ1-1; D is undetermined. The ends were cut back, 1 base at V and 5 bases at J, with 5 bases in the middle. CDR3 size: 12 residues. Germline V gives CDR1 KGHSH, CDR2 LQKENI. CDR3 DNA sequence: TGTGCCAGCTCACCACTCGTGACTGAAGCTTTCTTT. Its protein is CASSPLVTEAFF.

This chain joins TRBV9 and TRBJ2-7, with unresolved D. CDR1 SGDLS and CDR2 YYNGEE come from the germline V gene. The CDR3 is 13 residues long. The V and J ends lost 0 bases and 4 bases respectively, with 8 bases between them. The CDR3: CASSVAGPYEQYV. The CDR3 DNA reads TGTGCCAGCAGCGTAGCGGGCCCTTACGAGCAGTACGTC.

This clonotype showed up just once. This rearrangement joins TRBV10-1 to TRBJ2-5, with 7 bases identical to TRBD1. Germline loops: CDR1 WNHNN, CDR2 SYGVQD (reference sequence). The CDR3 has 14 amino acids. J was trimmed by 5 bases and V by 2 bases; bases with no gene match: 5. The CDR3 region is CASSETGVSETQYF. In DNA form, the CDR3 reads TGCGCCAGCAGTGAGACAGGGGTATCGGAGACCCAGTACTTC.

CDR3 amino acids: CASSGIRDTQYF. Here the CDR3 DNA reads TGTGCCAGCAGTGGAATTAGGGATACGCAGTATTTT. The rearrangement joins TRBV12-3 or TRBV12-4 to TRBJ2-3; no reliable D call. Trimming took off 5 bases at V and 6 bases at J, with 9 bases between the two ends. The CDR3 length is 12 residues.

This clonotype appeared many times. The J gene is TRBJ2-3, the V gene TRBV12-3 or TRBV12-4; TRBD2 matches at 9 bases. This CDR3 comprises 16 residues. V was pared by 3 bases and J by 2 bases, with 6 bases of the junction left unmatched. CDR3 nucleotide sequence: TGTGCCAGCAGTTTTGGCGGGGGGGACGACACAGATACGCAGTATTTT. It encodes CASSFGGGDDTDTQYF.

The chain joins TRBV10-3 to TRBJ1-5; D uncertain. The CDR3 has 16 residues. From germline, CDR1 is ENHRY and CDR2 SYGVKD. Trimming cost V 3 bases and J 1 base, with 13 bases left between them. The CDR3 loop reads CAISDSLGGSNQPQHF. Here the CDR3 DNA reads TGTGCCATCAGTGACTCCTTGGGAGGGAGCAATCAGCCCCAGCATTTT.

The V call is TRBV11-2, the J call TRBJ1-1; D ambiguous. V lost 5 bases, J lost 0 bases, and 7 bases lay in between. Germline assignment: CDR1 SGHAT and CDR2 FQNNGV. CDR3 length: 13 amino acids. The CDR3 loop is CASSPSVNTEAFF. Here the CDR3 DNA reads TGTGCCAGCAGCCCTTCGGTGAACACTGAAGCTTTCTTT.

In this sample, this clonotype turned up a few times. V usage is TRBV10-3 and J usage is TRBJ2-3; weak D call: TRBD2 (5 bases). V was clipped by 0 bases and J by 4 bases, with 5 bases between them. The CDR3 has 13 residues. CDR1 is ENHRY, CDR2 SYGVKD, per germline. CDR3 in DNA: TGTGCCATCAGTGAGTCGAGGGCAGATACGCAGTATTTT. Residues: CAISESRADTQYF.

This clonotype was picked up many times. The chain has TRBV6-2 or TRBV6-3 and TRBJ2-5, with a weak D call TRBD1 (6 bases). The CDR3 extends over 13 amino acids. The V gene lost 2 bases and the J gene lost 5 bases, with 9 bases spanning the gap. Germline-derived CDR1 and CDR2 are MNHEY and SVGEGT. The CDR3, as DNA: TGTGCCAGCAGTTACGCAGGGGTGGAGACCCAGTACTTC. Translated: CASSYAGVETQYF.

This clonotype showed up many times. This chain's CDR3 is CASSEDGGSTGELFF. DNA for the CDR3: TGTGCCAGCAGTGAAGACGGCGGATCGACCGGGGAGCTGTTTTTT. The chain links TRBV6-1 to TRBJ2-2; no clear D. Germline V gene data show CDR1 as MNHNS and CDR2 as SASEGT. Trimming took off 1 base at V and 5 bases at J, with 11 bases between the two ends. The CDR3 runs 15 residues.

The chain has TRBV7-3 and TRBJ1-1, with a tentative D call TRBD1 (6 bases). This CDR3 is built from 13 residues. Trimming left V 5 bases short and J 9 bases short, with 16 bases between. CDR1 SGHTA and CDR2 FQGTGA come from the germline V gene. The CDR3 bases are TGTGCCAGCAGCCCCAGTAGGGGGGCTCAAGCTTTCTTT. Protein product: CASSPSRGAQAFF.